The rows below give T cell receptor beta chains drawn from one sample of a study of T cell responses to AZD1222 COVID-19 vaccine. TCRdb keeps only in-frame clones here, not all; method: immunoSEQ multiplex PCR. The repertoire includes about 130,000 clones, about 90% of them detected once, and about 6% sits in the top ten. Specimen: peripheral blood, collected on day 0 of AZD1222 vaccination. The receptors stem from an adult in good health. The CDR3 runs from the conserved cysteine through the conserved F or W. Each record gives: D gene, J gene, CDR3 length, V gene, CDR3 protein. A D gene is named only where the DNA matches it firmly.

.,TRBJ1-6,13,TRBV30,CAWQSSYNSPLHF
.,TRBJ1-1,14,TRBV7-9,CASSSRFPTAEAFF
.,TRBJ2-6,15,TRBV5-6,CASPLGGAGANVLTF
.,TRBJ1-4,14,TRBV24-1,CATRTGTTNEKLFF
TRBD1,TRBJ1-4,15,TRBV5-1,CASSQPDRAGEKLFF
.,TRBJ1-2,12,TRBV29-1,CSVVTANYGYTF
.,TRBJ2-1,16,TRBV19,CASSITVGGSYNEQFF
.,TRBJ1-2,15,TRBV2,CASSPIGRAGIGYTF
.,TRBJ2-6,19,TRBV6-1,CASSEYFTSQGSGANVLTF
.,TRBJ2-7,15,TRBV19,CASSIAGGPFSEQYF
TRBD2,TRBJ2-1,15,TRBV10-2,CASRAPWGGVLEQFF
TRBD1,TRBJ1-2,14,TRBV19,CASSPQGDNYGYTF
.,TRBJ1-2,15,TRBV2,CASLRDPGLLNGYTF
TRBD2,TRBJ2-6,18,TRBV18,CASSPDSGRRSGANVLTF
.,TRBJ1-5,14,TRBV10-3,CAIKHSDSNQPQHF
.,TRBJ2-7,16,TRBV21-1,CASSKLQDRGHYEQYF
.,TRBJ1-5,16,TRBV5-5,CASSLGTEYSNQPQHF
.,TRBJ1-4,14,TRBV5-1,CASSLRDRNEKLFF
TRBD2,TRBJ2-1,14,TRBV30,CAWGHGGARDEQFF
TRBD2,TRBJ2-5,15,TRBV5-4,CASSLAEAGGETQYF
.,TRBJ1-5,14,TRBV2,CASSVSDRNQPQHF
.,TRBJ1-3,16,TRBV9,CASSLLGGAGGNTIYF
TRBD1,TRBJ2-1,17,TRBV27,CASSFLQGTAAYNEQFF
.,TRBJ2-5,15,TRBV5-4,CASSSTKQGMETQYF
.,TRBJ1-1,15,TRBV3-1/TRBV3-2,CASSQDVGAYTEAFF
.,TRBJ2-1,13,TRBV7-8,CASSLYQYNEQFF
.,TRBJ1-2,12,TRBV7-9,CASSFPDYGYTF
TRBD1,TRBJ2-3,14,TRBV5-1,CASAGTVSTDTQYF
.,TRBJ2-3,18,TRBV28,CASDTGLVTGLSTDTQYF
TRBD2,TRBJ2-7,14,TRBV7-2,CASTFSGRAYEQYF
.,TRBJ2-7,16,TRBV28,CASSFRLDTLSYEQYF
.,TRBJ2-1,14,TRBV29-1,CSVGTESSYNEQFF
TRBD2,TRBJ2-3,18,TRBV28,CASKSGLAGGIRTDTQYF
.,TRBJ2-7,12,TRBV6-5,CASGGNGYEQYF
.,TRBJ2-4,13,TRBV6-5,CASSPRTRNIQYF
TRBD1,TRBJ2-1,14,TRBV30,CAWSVRDRYNEQFF
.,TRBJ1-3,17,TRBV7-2,CASSLYIPAVSGNTIYF
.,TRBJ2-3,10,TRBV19,CAVGRDTQYF
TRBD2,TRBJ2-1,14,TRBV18,CASSEGLAVNEQFF
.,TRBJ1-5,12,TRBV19,CASSRNNQPQHF
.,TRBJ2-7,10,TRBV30,CAWAGVEQYF
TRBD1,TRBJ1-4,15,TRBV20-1,CSASLPGQTNEKLFF
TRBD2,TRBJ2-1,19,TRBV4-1,CASRPGLAGLLTTYNEQFF
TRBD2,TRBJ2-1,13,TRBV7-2,CASSLGLANEQFF
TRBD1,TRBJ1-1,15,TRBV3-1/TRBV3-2,CASSRADRGYTEAFF
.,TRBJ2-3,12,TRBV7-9,CASSPGRDTQYF
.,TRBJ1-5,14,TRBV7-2,CASRPDTSNQPQHF